This T cell receptor beta chain emerged from a study of identical twins. Study observations and caveats: Findings came from cross-sectional statistics, without long-term follow-up of donors. In beta out-of-frame sequences, the excess sharing between twins was weaker.

The donor group consisted entirely of healthy Caucasians. Unique molecular identifiers were present on the cDNA, and a universal primer site came from template switching. From the 5' RACE reads, TCRdb called clonotypes with MiXCR, one entry per CDR3 protein. The sample holds about 260,000 distinct CDR3 sequences, approximately 7% seen once. The CDR3 has 11 amino acids. Germline V gives CDR1 SNHLY, CDR2 FYNNEI. V dropped 11 bases and J dropped 3 bases, with 11 bases sitting between them. A few counts support this clonotype. What it binds is unknown. Separately, the same data were catalogued under a study of yellow fever vaccine responses in identical twins.

The rearrangement joins TRBV2 to TRBJ2-7; D is unclear. What was sequenced was memory (CD45RO+) T cells sorted from blood. This receptor was identified in a woman in her late teens or twenties in good health. In nucleotides, the CDR3 is TGTGCCGCCGGTACGCGCTACGAGCAGTACGTC. Translation: CAAGTRYEQYV.